This TCR beta chain was documented in a study of PD-L1 blockade in urothelial cancer. This CDR3 is built from 15 residues. The V segment lost 2 bases and the J segment 4 bases; nucleotides outside the gene matches: 5. CDR1 KGHSH and CDR2 LQKENI come from the germline V gene. Generated by immunoSEQ multiplex PCR, the TCRdb table keeps only in-frame clones and is missing some. The repertoire holds more than 50,000 clones, around 80% seen once, with almost 4.5% in the top ten. The receptor comes from a man aged 70 or older with urothelial cancer. V and J are TRBV18 and TRBJ2-1, with TRBD2 matching over 7 bases. This sample comprised PBMCs, obtained around atezolizumab (anti-PD-L1) treatment. CDR3 nucleotide sequence: TGTGCCAGCTCACCAATAACTAGCGAGTACAATGAGCAGTTCTTC. It yields the protein CASSPITSEYNEQFF.